This T cell receptor beta chain derives from a study of blood T cell repertoires in COVID-19. Clones were sequenced by immunoSEQ multiplex PCR, and TCRdb holds only the in-frame ones, with some missing. The top ten hold 3.9% of the sample, which has some 340,000 clones, 85% to 95% seen once. Individuals drawn from 24 US areas were roughly 18 to 95 years old. Assignments of participants to cohorts depended upon their own reported clinical history. Within 2 weeks before study entry, exposed participants met a COVID-19 case. V trimming: 3 bases; J trimming: 10 bases; junction bases outside the gene matches: 9. Germline V CDR1 and CDR2: SEHNR, FQNEAQ (reference sequence). The CDR3 is 15 amino acids.

The chain has TRBV7-9 and TRBJ2-1, with TRBD2 identical over 10 bases. Sample: PBMCs or T cells enriched from blood (not recorded which). The receptor's source is a woman between 25 and 40 years old who had been exposed to COVID-19. CDR3 nucleotides: TGTGCCAGCAGCTTTGTCGAGCGGGGGGGAGGAGAGCAGTTCTTC. Residues: CASSFVERGGGEQFF.